The present T cell receptor beta chain was sequenced within a study of blood T cell repertoires in COVID-19. Study at large: From the United States, Italy and Spain came samples of acute and convalescent COVID-19. Sources were T cells, B-cell-depleted T cells, or PBMCs; the material itself was cDNA or gDNA.

Study processing details: The assay estimated nucleated cells by amplifying reference gene primers. Here immunoSEQ multiplex PCR was the method, and the copy in TCRdb shows in-frame clones only, minus some. For V, J and clone size, that table is used; D and trimming come from the DNA. The sample consists of roughly 54,000 clones, 86% of them appearing once. This CDR3 is 15 amino acids long. After removal of 5 bases from V and 1 base from J, the junction contained 3 bases not matched to a gene. CDR1 and CDR2 from the germline V gene are MNHEY and SVGAGI. This TCR came from a woman aged 55-70 years with acute or convalescent COVID-19. The chain combines TRBV6-5 with TRBJ1-5; 9 nucleotides align to TRBD1. Sequenced input: peripheral blood. CDR3 sequence reads: CASSTTGGSNQPQHF. The CDR3, as DNA: TGTGCCAGCAGTACAACAGGGGGCAGCAATCAGCCCCAGCATTTT.